This T cell receptor (beta chain) was sequenced for a study of blood T cell repertoires in COVID-19. Study information: Sample material is recorded as cDNA or gDNA derived from T cells, B-cell-depleted T cells, or PBMCs.

Using immunoSEQ multiplex PCR, the repertoire was profiled, and TCRdb retains in-frame clones only, with some absent. Of over 75,000 clones listed, roughly 80% are singletons. The CDR3 is 16 amino acids. V lost 6 bases, J lost 0 bases, and 17 bases lay in between. CDR1 and CDR2 (germline): MDHEN, SYDVKM. Sequences were obtained from peripheral blood. The TCR sequence derives from a human donor in a cohort sampled during active COVID-19. The V call is TRBV28, the J call TRBJ1-1, with no clear D. This chain's CDR3 is CASRSLRTGMNTEAFF. The CDR3 DNA reads as TGTGCCAGCAGGTCTTTAAGAACGGGGATGAACACTGAAGCTTTCTTT.